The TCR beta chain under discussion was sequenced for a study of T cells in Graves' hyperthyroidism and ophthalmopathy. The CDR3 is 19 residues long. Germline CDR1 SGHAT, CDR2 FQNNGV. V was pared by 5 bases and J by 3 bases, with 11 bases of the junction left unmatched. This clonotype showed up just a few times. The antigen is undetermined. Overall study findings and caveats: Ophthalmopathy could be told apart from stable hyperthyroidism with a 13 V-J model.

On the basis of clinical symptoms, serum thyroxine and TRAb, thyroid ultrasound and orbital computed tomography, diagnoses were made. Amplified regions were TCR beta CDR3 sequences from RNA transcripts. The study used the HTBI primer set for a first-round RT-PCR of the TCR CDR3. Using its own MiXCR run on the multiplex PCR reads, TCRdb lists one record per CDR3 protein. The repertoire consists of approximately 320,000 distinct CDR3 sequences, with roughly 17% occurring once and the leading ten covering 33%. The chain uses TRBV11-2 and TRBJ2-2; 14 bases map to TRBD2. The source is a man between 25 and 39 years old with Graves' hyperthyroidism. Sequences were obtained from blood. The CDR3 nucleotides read TGTGCCAGCAGCCCTCGTCCGGGACTAGCGGGAGAACACACCGGGGAGCTGTTTTTT. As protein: CASSPRPGLAGEHTGELFF.